This is a list of T cell receptor beta chains from one sample in a study of shared clonotypes between healthy human individuals. Produced via immunoSEQ multiplex PCR; TCRdb's table is partial and in-frame only. The sample carries just over 2,000,000 clones, roughly 95% recorded once. Sequenced sample: naive CD8+ T cells sorted from blood. Receptor source: a young man in good health. CDR3s include the opening cysteine and the closing phenylalanine or tryptophan. The order of the fields is J gene, V gene, CDR3 protein.

TRBJ1-1,TRBV4-3,CASSQGVPGTENTEAFF
TRBJ1-1,TRBV6-5,CASSYHPWNTEAFF
TRBJ2-1,TRBV7-8,CASSLAGGTYNEQFF
TRBJ2-7,TRBV9,CASSVGLLSYEQYF
TRBJ2-7,TRBV10-3,CAISDAGTDAYEQYF
TRBJ1-2,TRBV5-6,CASSSDTSYGYTF
TRBJ1-2,TRBV4-2,CASSQEAGGYYGYTF
TRBJ2-3,TRBV9,CASSVGGTSGPADTQYF
TRBJ2-5,TRBV7-9,CASSSDSQETQYF
TRBJ1-1,TRBV10-3,CAISEYSTGNTEAFF
TRBJ1-4,TRBV27,CASSPSATGGGKLFF
TRBJ2-7,TRBV5-6,CASSNGGGGATYEQYF
TRBJ2-7,TRBV5-5,CASSEYSGLYEQYF
TRBJ2-1,TRBV9,CASSVYSGIDEQFF
TRBJ1-4,TRBV28,CASSLQPINEKLFF
TRBJ2-7,TRBV18,CASSPRASGRSDEQYF
TRBJ2-7,TRBV30,CAWTPRGSSSYEQYF
TRBJ2-7,TRBV28,CASMDFKASSYEQYF
TRBJ1-1,TRBV28,CASRSPLEAFF
TRBJ1-1,TRBV10-3,CAIGTEHSMNTEAFF
TRBJ2-1,TRBV6-5,CASSYGGPSSYNEQFF
TRBJ2-5,TRBV4-3,CASSQEQGYQETQYF
TRBJ1-2,TRBV27,CASSTNQLGQGARSAYGYTF
TRBJ2-1,TRBV6-5,CASSPGTSGSYEQFF
TRBJ1-1,TRBV4-1,CASSQSDRGHFFSAFF
TRBJ2-2,TRBV7-7,CASRSSGTGELFF
TRBJ1-4,TRBV4-3,CASSPYRGLYEKLFF
TRBJ2-7,TRBV11-2,CASSLGAGRAYEQYF
TRBJ2-1,TRBV5-1,CASSLGVPGPYNEQFF
TRBJ2-3,TRBV7-9,CASSLEILVVDRTDTQYF
TRBJ1-2,TRBV5-4,CASSYGGDYGYTF
TRBJ1-4,TRBV30,CAWSVVSTNEKLFF
TRBJ2-6,TRBV4-3,CASSQDRGTGNVLTF
TRBJ1-1,TRBV28,CASRADTMNTEAFF
TRBJ1-4,TRBV13,CASSLRGEKLFF
TRBJ2-1,TRBV6-1,CASSWQGDTYNEQFF
TRBJ1-5,TRBV28,CASSGQGGNQPQHF
TRBJ2-7,TRBV25-1,CASNHGSYEQYF
TRBJ2-1,TRBV7-6,CASSVTSGVYNEQFF
TRBJ2-7,TRBV7-6,CASSKTSGLYEQYF
TRBJ2-3,TRBV7-9,CASSIAGGGTDTQYF
TRBJ2-3,TRBV28,CASSSPREDGKDTQYF
TRBJ1-5,TRBV30,CAWSVSDGQPQHF
TRBJ2-1,TRBV4-3,CASSQDRDLPYNEQFF
TRBJ1-5,TRBV2,CASSVGSNQPQHF
TRBJ2-2,TRBV27,CASSSAGSTGELFF
TRBJ2-2,TRBV19,CASFEGPGIGSWTGELFF
TRBJ2-1,TRBV6-5,CASSYGQGGAYNEQFF
TRBJ2-7,TRBV7-2,CASSLPMTGGSYEQYF
TRBJ1-1,TRBV4-1,CASSYPQGVGTEAFF
TRBJ2-2,TRBV5-1,CASSSGIDTGELFF